What follows are 20 T cell receptor beta chains derived from one specimen sequenced in a study of cytomegalovirus exposure and HLA in healthy donors. PCR was performed using 60 Vbeta and 13 Jbeta primers. TCRdb keeps only in-frame clones here, not all; method: immunoSEQ multiplex PCR. The profile shows more than 95,000 clones, roughly four fifths of them singletons. The sequencing sample was made of PBMCs. These receptor sequences come from a woman in her forties in good health and CMV-seronegative.

The chain recombines TRBV27 with TRBJ2-4, with D possibly TRBD1 on 5 matching bases. The CDR3 contains 17 residues. The germline V gene encodes CDR1 MNHEY and CDR2 SMNVEV (reference sequence). Trimming shortened V by 2 bases and J by 7 bases, and 21 bases separated the two germline ends. The CDR3 DNA follows: TGTGCCAGCAGTTTAGGGGCGGTAGGTCAGGTGTTGAACATTCAGTACTTC. Amino acid sequence: CASSLGAVGQVLNIQYF.

The chain joins TRBV28 to TRBJ2-1; TRBD2 matches 9 bases. V dropped 0 bases and J dropped 1; count of bases not matched to a gene: 1. The CDR3 loop spans 16 amino acids. Looked up from germline, CDR1 is MDHEN and CDR2 is SYDVKM. Written as DNA, the CDR3 is TGTGCCAGCAGTTTATGGACTAGCGGTTCCTACAATGAGCAGTTCTTC. It specifies CASSLWTSGSYNEQFF.

The chain carries TRBV11-2 and TRBJ2-3; a possible D gene is TRBD1 (5 bases). CDR1 and CDR2 (germline): SGHAT, FQNNGV. The V gene lost 5 bases and the J gene lost 5 bases, with 11 bases spanning the gap. The length of the CDR3 is 13 residues. The CDR3 loop reads CASSTVGQDTQYF. The CDR3 nucleotides read TGTGCCAGCAGCACGGTGGGGCAAGATACGCAGTATTTT.

This clone came up once. This chain joins TRBV18 and TRBJ2-3; D remains ambiguous. V was trimmed by 4 bases and J by 6 bases, leaving 11 bases between them. Per germline, CDR1 KGHSH and CDR2 LQKENI. This CDR3 region has 13 residues. The CDR3 is CASSRPLRDTQYF. DNA for the CDR3: TGTGCCAGCTCACGGCCTTTGAGGGATACGCAGTATTTT.

The gene calls are TRBV20-1 and TRBJ2-1; D not certain. V was clipped by 4 bases and J by 3 bases, with 4 bases between them. The germline CDR1 and CDR2 sequences are DFQATT and SNEGSKA (reference sequence). The CDR3 is made up of 11 amino acids. The CDR3 is CSATNYNEQFF. The DNA for the CDR3 is TGCAGTGCTACCAACTACAATGAGCAGTTCTTC.

V and J are TRBV5-6 and TRBJ1-2; tentative D call: TRBD1 (6 bases). The V end was cut by 4 bases, the J end by 8 bases, with 9 bases between. Germline CDR1 and CDR2: SGHDT and YYEEEE. The CDR3 loop spans 11 amino acids. CDR3 coding DNA: TGTGCCAGCAGCGGCAGGGGAGGCTACACCTTC. It specifies CASSGRGGYTF.

In this sample, this clone turned up once. The J gene is TRBJ2-3, the V gene TRBV7-2; 8 bases match TRBD1. The CDR3 spans 15 residues. The V gene end was trimmed by 3 bases and the J gene end by 2 bases; junction bases not matched to a gene: 4. The germline V gene has CDR1 SGHTA and CDR2 FQGNSA. The DNA for the CDR3 is TGTGCCAGCAGCTTGGGACAGGATTACACAGATACGCAGTATTTT. It yields the protein CASSLGQDYTDTQYF. Full variable domain (missing parts from reference TRBV7-2 and TRBJ2-3): GAGVSQSPSNKVTEKGKDVELRCDPISGHTALYWYRQSLGQGLEFLIYFQGNSAPDKSGLPSDRFSAERTGGSVSTLTIQRTQQEDSAVYLCASSLGQDYTDTQYFGPGTRLTVL.

The chain uses TRBV2 and TRBJ2-2; possible D gene TRBD1, 6 bases. The germline CDR1 and CDR2 sequences are SNHLY and FYNNEI. V lost 7 bases and J 5 bases, leaving 8 bases between the germline ends. CDR3 size: 12 residues. The CDR3 nucleotides read TGTGCCAGCACCCAGGGGACCGGGGAGCTGTTTTTT. This sequence encodes CASTQGTGELFF.

This clone was counted between two and nine times. This chain uses TRBV21-1 with TRBJ2-7; the DNA was not used to check the table's D call, TRBD2. TRBV21-1 is a documented pseudogene. The CDR3 runs 16 residues. The DNA for the CDR3 is TGTGCCAGCAGCAAAGGACCCAGGGACTGCTCCTACGAGCAGTACTTC. It encodes CASSKGPRDCSYEQYF.

The V gene is TRBV6-6, the J gene TRBJ1-5; 9 bases are a match to TRBD1. The CDR3 has 14 residues. V lost 6 bases, J lost 4 bases, and 4 bases stayed unmatched. Germline V CDR1 and CDR2: MNHNY, SVGAGI (reference sequence). The CDR3 region is CASRTGGENQPQHF. The CDR3 DNA follows: TGTGCCAGCAGAACAGGGGGCGAGAATCAGCCCCAGCATTTT.

The chain has TRBV27 and TRBJ2-5; 10 bases agree with TRBD2. The V gene's germline CDR1 is MNHEY and CDR2 SMNVEV (reference sequence). The V gene end was trimmed by 2 bases and the J gene end by 4 bases; junction bases not matched to a gene: 4. The CDR3 consists of 15 residues. The CDR3 protein is CASSLLAGDTETQYF. The CDR3 DNA sequence: TGTGCCAGCAGTTTACTAGCGGGAGATACAGAGACCCAGTACTTC.

The V gene is TRBV11-2, the J gene TRBJ1-5; D may be TRBD1 (6 bases). CDR1 and CDR2 from the germline V gene are SGHAT and FQNNGV. Trimming shortened V by 2 bases and J by 3 bases, and 11 bases separated the two germline ends. The CDR3 sequence is 15 residues long. As DNA, the CDR3 is TGTGCCAGCAGCTTAAATGGGGGCCCCAATCAGCCCCAGCATTTT. It is translated as CASSLNGGPNQPQHF. Full variable domain (missing parts from reference TRBV11-2 and TRBJ1-5): EAGVAQSPRYKIIEKRQSVAFWCNPISGHATLYWYQQILGQGPKLLIQFQNNGVVDDSQLPKDRFSAERLKGVDSTLKIQPAKLEDSAVYLCASSLNGGPNQPQHFGDGTRLSIL.

This clone was counted between two and nine times. The gene calls are TRBV6-1 and TRBJ2-7, with D unclear. Trimming stripped 3 bases from V and 3 bases from J, with 6 bases between. There are 12 residues in the CDR3. Germline V CDR1 and CDR2: MNHNS, SASEGT. CDR3 residues: CASSETNYEQYF. For the CDR3, the DNA is TGTGCCAGCAGTGAGACAAACTACGAGCAGTACTTC.

V and J are TRBV9 and TRBJ2-2, with a weak D call TRBD2 (5 bases). Trimming took off 0 bases at V and 5 bases at J, with 11 bases between the two ends. Per the germline V gene, CDR1 is SGDLS and CDR2 is YYNGEE. The CDR3 loop spans 15 amino acids. The CDR3: CASSVGGQGTGELFF. The DNA for the CDR3 is TGTGCCAGCAGCGTAGGAGGGCAAGGGACCGGGGAGCTGTTTTTT.

The chain links TRBV7-8 to TRBJ1-5, with a tentative D call TRBD1 (5 bases). The CDR3 runs to 16 residues. Between the trimmed V and J ends, which lost 0 bases and 3 bases, there was a span of 12 bases. The germline V gene encodes CDR1 SGHVS and CDR2 FQNEAQ. Written as DNA, the CDR3 is TGTGCCAGCAGCTTAGCTCGGGGGACGAACAATCAGCCCCAGCATTTT. Its protein is CASSLARGTNNQPQHF.

This sequence joins TRBV9 and TRBJ2-7, with TRBD2 matching over 12 bases. Germline V lookup: CDR1 SGDLS, CDR2 YYNGEE. The CDR3 has 14 amino acids. V dropped 4 bases and J dropped 3; count of bases not matched to a gene: 2. CDR3 amino acids: CASSKLAGGYEQYF. The CDR3 DNA sequence: TGTGCCAGCAGCAAACTAGCGGGAGGCTACGAGCAGTACTTC.

J is TRBJ2-6 and V is TRBV28; D remains ambiguous. CDR1 is MDHEN and CDR2 is SYDVKM in the germline V gene. The CDR3 loop spans 16 amino acids. The ends were cut back, 5 bases at V and 3 bases at J, with 14 bases in the middle. The CDR3: CASSATVSFGANVLTF. DNA for the CDR3: TGTGCCAGCAGTGCCACAGTGAGCTTTGGGGCCAACGTCCTGACTTTC.

The gene calls are TRBV11-3 and TRBJ2-2; 8 nucleotides align to TRBD2. Trimming removed 5 bases from V and 9 bases from J; junction bases left unmatched: 8. The CDR3 is 14 amino acids. Germline values: CDR1 SGHNT, CDR2 YENEEA. CDR3 DNA sequence: TGTGCCAGCAGCCCGTATCCTAGCGGGCGGGAGCTGTTTTTT. Translating gives CASSPYPSGRELFF.

V gene TRBV7-9 combines with J gene TRBJ2-1; tentative D call: TRBD1 (5 bases). Per germline, CDR1 SEHNR and CDR2 FQNEAQ (reference sequence). This CDR3 has 16 residues. The V and J ends lost 5 bases and 5 bases respectively, with 19 bases between them. CDR3 protein: CASSLHWGSSNNEQFF. The CDR3 nucleotides are TGTGCCAGCAGCCTACATTGGGGCAGTTCCAACAATGAGCAGTTCTTC. Using reference TRBV7-9 and TRBJ2-1 for the parts outside the CDR3, the full variable domain is DTGVSQNPRHKITKRGQNVTFRCDPISEHNRLYWYRQTLGQGPEFLTYFQNEAQLEKSRLLSDRFSAERPKGSFSTLEIQRTEQGDSAMYLCASSLHWGSSNNEQFFGPGTRLTVL.

This chain links TRBV5-1 with TRBJ1-6; 8 bases are shared with TRBD1. V lost 4 bases, J lost 7 bases, and 4 bases stayed unmatched. The CDR3 sequence is 14 residues long. CDR1 and CDR2 (germline): SGHRS, YFSETQ. The CDR3 nucleotides read TGCGCCAGCAGCGAACAGGGGGACAATTCACCCCTCCACTTT. The encoded protein is CASSEQGDNSPLHF.